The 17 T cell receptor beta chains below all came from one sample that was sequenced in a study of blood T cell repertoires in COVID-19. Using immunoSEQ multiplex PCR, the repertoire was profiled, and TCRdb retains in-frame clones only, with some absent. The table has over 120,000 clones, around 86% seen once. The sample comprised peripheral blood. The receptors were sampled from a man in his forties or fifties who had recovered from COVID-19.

CDR3 in amino acids: CATTAGQVPYGYTF. The CDR3 nucleotides are TGTGCCACGACCGCCGGACAGGTGCCCTATGGCTACACCTTC. The rearrangement uses TRBV2 and TRBJ1-2, with 7 positions matching TRBD1. Germline V lookup: CDR1 SNHLY, CDR2 FYNNEI. The CDR3 sequence is 14 residues long. V trimming: 10 bases; J trimming: 4 bases; junction bases outside the gene matches: 12.

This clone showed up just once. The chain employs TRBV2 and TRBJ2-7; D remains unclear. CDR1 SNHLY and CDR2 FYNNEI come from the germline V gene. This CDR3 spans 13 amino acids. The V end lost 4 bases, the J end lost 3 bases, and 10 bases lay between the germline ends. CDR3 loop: CASSGESVYEQYF. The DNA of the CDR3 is TGTGCCAGCAGTGGAGAGTCCGTCTACGAGCAGTACTTC.

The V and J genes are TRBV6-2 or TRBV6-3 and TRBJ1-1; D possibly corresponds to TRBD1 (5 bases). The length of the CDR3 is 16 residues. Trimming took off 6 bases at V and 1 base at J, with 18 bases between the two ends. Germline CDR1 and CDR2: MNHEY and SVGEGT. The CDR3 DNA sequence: TGTGCCAGCAGCCTAACTTCGGGGGACTCGAACACTGAAGCTTTCTTT. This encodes CASSLTSGDSNTEAFF.

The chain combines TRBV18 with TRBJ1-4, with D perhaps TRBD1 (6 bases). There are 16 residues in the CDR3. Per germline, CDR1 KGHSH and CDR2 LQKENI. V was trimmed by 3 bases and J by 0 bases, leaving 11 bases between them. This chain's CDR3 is CASSPVWTATNEKLFF. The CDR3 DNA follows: TGTGCCAGCTCACCGGTATGGACAGCAACTAATGAAAAACTGTTTTTT.

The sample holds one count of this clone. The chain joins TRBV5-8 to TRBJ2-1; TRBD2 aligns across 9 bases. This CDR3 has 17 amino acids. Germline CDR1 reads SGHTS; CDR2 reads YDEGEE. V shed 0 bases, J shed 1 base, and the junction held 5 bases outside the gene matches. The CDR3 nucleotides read TGTGCCAGCAGCTTGGGGGTAGCGGGGGTTTCCTACAATGAGCAGTTCTTC. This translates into CASSLGVAGVSYNEQFF. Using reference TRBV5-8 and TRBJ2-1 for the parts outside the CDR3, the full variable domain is EAGVTQSPTHLIKTRGQQATLRCSPISGHTSVYWYQQALGLGLQFLLWYDEGEERNRGNFPPRFSGRQFPNYSSELNVNALELEDSALYLCASSLGVAGVSYNEQFFGPGTRLTVL.

This chain's CDR3 is CASSPGTGYEQYF. DNA for the CDR3: TGTGCCAGCAGTCCGGGGACAGGGTACGAGCAGTACTTC. The gene calls are TRBV28 and TRBJ2-7; 9 positions match TRBD1. J lost 4 bases, V lost 5 bases, and 3 bases had no gene match. From germline, CDR1 is MDHEN and CDR2 SYDVKM. This CDR3 has 13 amino acids.

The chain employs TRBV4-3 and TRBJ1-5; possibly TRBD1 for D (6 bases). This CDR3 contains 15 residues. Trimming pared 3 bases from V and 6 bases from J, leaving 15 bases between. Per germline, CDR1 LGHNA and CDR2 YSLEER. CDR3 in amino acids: CASSQLNRVAQPQHF. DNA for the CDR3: TGCGCCAGCAGCCAGCTTAACAGGGTTGCTCAGCCCCAGCATTTT.

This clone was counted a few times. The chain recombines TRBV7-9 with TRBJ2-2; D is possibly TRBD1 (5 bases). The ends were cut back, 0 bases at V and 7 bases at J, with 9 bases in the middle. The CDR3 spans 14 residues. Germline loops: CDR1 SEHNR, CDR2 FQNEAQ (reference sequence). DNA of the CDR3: TGTGCCAGCAGCTTAGCAACAGGAATCGGGGAGCTGTTTTTT. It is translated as CASSLATGIGELFF.

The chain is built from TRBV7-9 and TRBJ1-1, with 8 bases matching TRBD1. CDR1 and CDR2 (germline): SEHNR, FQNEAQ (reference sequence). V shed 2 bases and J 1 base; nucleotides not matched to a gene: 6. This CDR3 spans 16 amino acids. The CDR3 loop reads CASSLLQGARNTEAFF. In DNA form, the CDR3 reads TGTGCCAGCAGCTTACTTCAGGGGGCCCGGAACACTGAAGCTTTCTTT.

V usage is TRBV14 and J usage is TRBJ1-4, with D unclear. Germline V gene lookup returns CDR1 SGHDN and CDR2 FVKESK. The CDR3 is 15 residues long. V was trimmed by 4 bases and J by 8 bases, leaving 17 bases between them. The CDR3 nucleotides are TGTGCCAGCAGCCCAATTCAACAGATTGGAGAAAAACTGTTTTTT. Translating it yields CASSPIQQIGEKLFF. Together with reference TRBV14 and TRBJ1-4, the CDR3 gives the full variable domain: EAGVTQFPSHSVIEKGQTVTLRCDPISGHDNLYWYRRVMGKEIKFLLHFVKESKQDESGMPNNRFLAERTGGTYSTLKVQPAELEDSGVYFCASSPIQQIGEKLFFGSGTQLSVL.

The CDR3 DNA is TGTGCCAGCAGCGTAGAGGGACAGGGGGCTTTTGGTATGAACACTGAAGCTTTCTTT. Residues: CASSVEGQGAFGMNTEAFF. V is TRBV9 and J is TRBJ1-1; 12 positions match TRBD1. Germline V gene data show CDR1 as SGDLS and CDR2 as YYNGEE. Trimming cost V 0 bases and J 0 bases; bases outside gene matches: 9. CDR3 length equals 19 residues.

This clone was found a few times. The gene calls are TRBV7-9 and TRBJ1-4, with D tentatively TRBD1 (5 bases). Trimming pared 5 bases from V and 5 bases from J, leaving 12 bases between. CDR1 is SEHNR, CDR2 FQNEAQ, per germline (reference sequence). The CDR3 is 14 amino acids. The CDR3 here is CASSQGLSNEKLFF. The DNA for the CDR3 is TGTGCCAGCAGCCAGGGACTTTCGAATGAAAAACTGTTTTTT.

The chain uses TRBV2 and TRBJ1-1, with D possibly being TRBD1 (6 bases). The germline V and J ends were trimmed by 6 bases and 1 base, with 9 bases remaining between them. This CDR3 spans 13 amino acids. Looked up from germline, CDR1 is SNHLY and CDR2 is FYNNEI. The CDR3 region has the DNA TGTGCCAGCAGGAGGACAGAGAACACTGAAGCTTTCTTT. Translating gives CASRRTENTEAFF. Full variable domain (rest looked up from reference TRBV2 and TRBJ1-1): EPEVTQTPSHQVTQMGQEVILRCVPISNHLYFYWYRQILGQKVEFLVSFYNNEISEKSEIFDDQFSVERPDGSNFTLKIRSTKLEDSAMYFCASRRTENTEAFFGQGTRLTVV.

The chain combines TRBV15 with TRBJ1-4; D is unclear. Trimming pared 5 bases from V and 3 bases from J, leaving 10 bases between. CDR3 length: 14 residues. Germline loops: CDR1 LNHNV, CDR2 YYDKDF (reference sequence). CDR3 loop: CATSLGRSNEKLFF. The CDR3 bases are TGTGCCACCAGCTTGGGCAGATCTAATGAAAAACTGTTTTTT.

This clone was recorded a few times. The CDR3 region has the DNA TGTGCCAGCAGGCCTAAGCGGGGGGCAGAATATGGCTACACCTTC. Its translation is CASRPKRGAEYGYTF. The V and J genes are TRBV5-4 and TRBJ1-2, with a possible D match to TRBD1 (6 bases). The V gene lost 5 bases and the J gene lost 5 bases, with 19 bases spanning the gap. CDR1 is SGHNT, CDR2 YYREEE, per germline (reference sequence). The CDR3 is 15 residues long.

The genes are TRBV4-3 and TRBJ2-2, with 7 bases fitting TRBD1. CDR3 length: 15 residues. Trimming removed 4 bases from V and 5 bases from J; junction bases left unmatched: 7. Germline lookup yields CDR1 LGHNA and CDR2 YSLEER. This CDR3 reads CASSLGDSVTGELFF. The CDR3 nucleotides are TGCGCCAGCAGCCTAGGGGACAGTGTAACCGGGGAGCTGTTTTTT.

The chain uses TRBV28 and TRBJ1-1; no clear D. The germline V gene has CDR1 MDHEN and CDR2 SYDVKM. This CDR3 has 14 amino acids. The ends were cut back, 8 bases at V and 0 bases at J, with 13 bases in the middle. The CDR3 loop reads CASRPWRMNTEAFF. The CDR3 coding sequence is TGTGCCAGCCGGCCGTGGAGGATGAACACTGAAGCTTTCTTT.